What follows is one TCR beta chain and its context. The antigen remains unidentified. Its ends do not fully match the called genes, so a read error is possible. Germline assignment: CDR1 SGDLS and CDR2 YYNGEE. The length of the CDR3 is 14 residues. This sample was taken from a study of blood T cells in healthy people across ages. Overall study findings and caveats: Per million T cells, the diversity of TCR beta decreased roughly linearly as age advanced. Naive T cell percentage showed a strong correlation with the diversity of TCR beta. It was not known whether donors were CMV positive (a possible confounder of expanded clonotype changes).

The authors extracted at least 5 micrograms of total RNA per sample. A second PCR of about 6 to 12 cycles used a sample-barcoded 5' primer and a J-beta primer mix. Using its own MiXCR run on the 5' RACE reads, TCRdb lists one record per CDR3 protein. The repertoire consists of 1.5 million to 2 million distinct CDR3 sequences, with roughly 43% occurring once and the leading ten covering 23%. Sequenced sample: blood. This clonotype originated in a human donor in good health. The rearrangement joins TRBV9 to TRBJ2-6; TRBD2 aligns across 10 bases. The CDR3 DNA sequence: TGTGCCAGTAGCGGGGGGCGTGGGGCCAACGTCCTGACTTTC. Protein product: CASSGGRGANVLTF.